The T cell receptor beta chain under discussion was sequenced for a study of blood T cells in healthy people across ages. Overall study findings and caveats: Across the age range, TCR beta diversity per million T cells fell in a roughly linear way. Because donor CMV status was unknown, expanded clonotype changes were possibly confounded.

PCR was performed a second time for roughly 7 to 11 cycles using a sample-barcoded 5' primer and a J-beta primer mix. Each cDNA molecule, via a template-switch adaptor with 12 random nucleotides, was tagged. One entry per CDR3 protein results from TCRdb running MiXCR on the 5' RACE reads. The top ten hold approximately 11% of the sample, which has roughly 1,500,000 distinct CDR3 sequences, about 31% seen once. Concerning this clonotype itself: Antigen: not known.

After removal of 10 bases from V and 4 bases from J, the junction contained 8 bases not matched to a gene. The germline CDR1 and CDR2 sequences are MNHNS and SASEGT. The CDR3 is made up of 14 amino acids. This TCR was recovered from a woman aged 30 to 39 in good health. The gene calls are TRBV6-1 and TRBJ2-2; TRBD2 matches 8 bases. What was sequenced was blood. The CDR3, as DNA: TGTGCCACGGGACTAGAAGCTTTCACCGGGGAGCTGTTTTTT. This gives the protein CATGLEAFTGELFF.